The 6 T cell receptor beta chains in this list originate from one sample, sequenced in a study of T cell clusters in autoimmune cytopenias. Each sample's input was 250 ng genomic DNA, roughly 38,000 genome equivalents. One tube held mixed TRB-A and TRB-B primer pools for touch-down PCR. One entry per CDR3 protein, without DNA, is what TCRdb gives after re-calling the multiplex PCR reads. The sample has more than 4,000 distinct CDR3 sequences, and its top ten clones hold approximately 21%. The sample taken for sequencing was peripheral blood. Receptor source: a human donor with an autoimmune cytopenia or autoimmune hepatitis (not recorded which).

This clonotype is medium-sized by frequency. The chain combines TRBV6-5 with TRBJ2-7; checking the TCRdb D call of TRBD2 is not possible without DNA. The CDR3 extends over 16 amino acids. The germline V gene has CDR1 MNHEY and CDR2 SVGAGI. CDR3 region: CASSDRTAPGGYEQYF.

V is TRBV20-1 and J is TRBJ2-7; the D gene TCRdb calls, TRBD1, cannot be checked with no DNA. The CDR3 extends over 14 amino acids. The germline V gene has CDR1 DFQATT and CDR2 SNEGSKA (reference sequence). The CDR3 sequence: CSAPRQGSSYEQYF.

By frequency, this clonotype is medium-sized. The V gene is TRBV19, the J gene TRBJ1-5. This CDR3 region has 15 residues. The V gene's germline CDR1 is LNHDA and CDR2 SQIVND (reference sequence). The CDR3 spells CASSISSRSNQPQHF.

In terms of frequency, this clonotype is medium-sized (0.01 to 0.1%). The V call is TRBV7-6, the J call TRBJ2-2; TCRdb's D call of TRBD1 is untestable without DNA. This CDR3 spans 14 amino acids. Germline V gene lookup returns CDR1 SGHVS and CDR2 FNYEAQ. This CDR3 is CASSPLSTAGELFF.

This clonotype counts as medium-sized by frequency. The J gene is TRBJ2-2, the V gene TRBV27; TCRdb picks TRBD2, but there is no DNA to check that call. The CDR3 is 13 amino acids. CDR1 is MNHEY, CDR2 SMNVEV, per germline (reference sequence). The CDR3 here is CASRREPTGELFF.

V gene TRBV20-1 combines with J gene TRBJ1-6. The CDR3 contains 15 residues. CDR1 DFQATT and CDR2 SNEGSKA come from the germline V gene (reference sequence). CDR3 region: CSARGGSDYNSPLHF.